This T cell receptor (beta chain) derives from a study of response to subunit inactivated influenza vaccine. The study's findings and limits: New T cells are recruited in small numbers by each seasonal influenza vaccination, according to the authors' suggestion.

Turning to this clonotype: Its cognate antigen is unknown. Since a much larger clone is just one base distant, this may be a read error.

The germline CDR1 and CDR2 sequences are SGHRS and YFSETQ. CDR3 length: 13 residues. MiXCR, run by TCRdb on the RT-PCR reads, gives a single entry per CDR3 protein. The sample has about 520,000 distinct CDR3 sequences; 25% are singletons. The rearrangement links TRBV5-1 to TRBJ1-6, with D hard to call. The source material was CD4+ T cells sorted from PBMCs, sampled less than 6 days after vaccination. The TCR sequence derives from a man aged 50 to 59 who received an inactivated influenza vaccine. The CDR3 DNA reads TGCGCCTGCAGCTTGGAAGAAGGGTCACCCCTCCACTTT. As protein: CACSLEEGSPLHF.